Listed below are T cell receptor beta chains from one sample, sequenced in a study of siplizumab effects on memory and regulatory T cells. Sequencing was performed with immunoSEQ multiplex PCR; in TCRdb, only in-frame clones are kept and a portion is missing. The sample lists about 87,000 clones, 85% to 95% occurring once. Source material: non-Treg CD4+ T cells sorted from blood. The receptors stem from a human donor in good health. CDR3s include the opening cysteine and the closing phenylalanine or tryptophan. A D gene is named only where the DNA matches it firmly. Some rows mark clone size as missing; the rest say once, few, many or name a class of expanded clone.

>once|TRBD1|TRBJ1-2|16|TRBV13
CASSLFEDRANYGYTF
TGTGCCAGCAGCTTATTTGAGGACAGGGCCAATTATGGCTACACCTTC
>.|.|TRBJ2-5|12|TRBV7-2
CASSTPGQTQYF
TGTGCCAGCAGCACCCCGGGCCAGACCCAGTACTTC
>.|.|TRBJ2-2|15|TRBV7-2
CASSLVVMRTGELFF
TGTGCCAGCAGCTTAGTGGTAATGCGGACCGGGGAGCTGTTTTTT
>.|TRBD1|TRBJ2-7|19|TRBV13
CASSLSDPNSWTGFHEQYF
TGTGCCAGCAGCTTATCAGACCCAAATTCCTGGACAGGGTTCCACGAGCAGTACTTC
>.|TRBD1|TRBJ1-2|15|TRBV6-4
CASSAGDSSTYGYTF
TGTGCCAGCAGCGCCGGGGACAGCTCTACTTATGGCTACACCTTC
>.|TRBD1|TRBJ2-7|15|TRBV5-8
CASRAPGTGPVQQYF
TGTGCCAGCAGAGCCCCAGGGACAGGTCCCGTTCAGCAGTACTTC
>.|.|TRBJ2-7|12|TRBV30
CASRTEAYEQYF
TGTGCCTCCCGGACAGAAGCCTACGAGCAGTACTTC
>.|TRBD1|TRBJ1-2|16|TRBV5-1
CASSIRTGGAVDGYTF
TGCGCCAGCAGCATACGGACAGGGGGCGCTGTGGATGGCTACACCTTC
>once|.|TRBJ2-5|18|TRBV6-8
CASSYSFSGRLLQETQYF
TGTGCCAGCAGTTACTCGTTTTCCGGCAGATTATTACAAGAGACCCAGTACTTC
>.|.|TRBJ1-3|16|TRBV9
CASSVVTGSSGNTIYF
TGTGCCAGCAGCGTAGTCACAGGGAGCTCTGGAAACACCATATATTTT
>.|.|TRBJ1-1|16|TRBV19
CASSIDPQGLNTEAFF
TGTGCCAGTAGTATAGATCCCCAGGGCCTGAACACTGAAGCTTTCTTT
>.|.|TRBJ2-1|17|TRBV5-1
CASSSGTGAGTYNEQFF
TGCGCCAGCAGCTCCGGGACAGGAGCGGGGACGTACAATGAGCAGTTCTTC
>.|TRBD2|TRBJ2-1|17|TRBV5-1
CASSSGLAGGINDEQFF
TGCGCCAGCAGCTCCGGACTAGCGGGAGGAATCAACGATGAGCAGTTCTTC
>.|TRBD2|TRBJ2-1|15|TRBV11-2
CASSSRGARGNEQFF
TGTGCCAGCAGCTCGCGGGGGGCCAGAGGGAATGAGCAGTTCTTC
>.|.|TRBJ1-4|16|TRBV4-1
CASSQVIGDPLEKLFF
TGCGCCAGCAGCCAAGTTATAGGGGACCCCCTAGAGAAACTGTTTTTT
>.|TRBD1|TRBJ1-2|15|TRBV5-6
CASSFKGQGVYGYTF
TGTGCCAGCAGCTTCAAGGGACAGGGAGTCTATGGCTACACCTTC
>.|.|TRBJ2-7|15|TRBV4-2
CASSQERTGYNEQYF
TGTGCCAGCAGCCAAGAGCGCACAGGGTACAACGAGCAGTACTTC
>once|.|TRBJ1-2|14|TRBV9
CASSVDGVGYGYTF
TGTGCCAGCAGCGTAGATGGGGTTGGATATGGCTACACCTTC
>.|.|TRBJ2-1|16|TRBV6-1
CASSESETGPYNEQFF
TGTGCCAGCAGTGAATCAGAGACAGGCCCGTACAATGAGCAGTTCTTC
>.|TRBD2|TRBJ2-1|13|TRBV29-1
CSARTSGMAEQFF
TGCAGCGCAAGGACTAGCGGGATGGCTGAGCAGTTCTTC
>.|TRBD1|TRBJ1-4|16|TRBV5-6
CASSPGQGAYHEKLFF
TGTGCCAGCAGCCCAGGACAGGGGGCTTATCATGAAAAACTGTTTTTT
>.|TRBD1|TRBJ1-5|16|TRBV19
CASRSTGTGSTQPQHF
TGTGCCAGTAGATCGACCGGGACAGGGAGTACTCAGCCCCAGCATTTT
>.|.|TRBJ1-5|15|TRBV5-5
CASRMDRDSNQPQHF
TGTGCCAGCAGGATGGACAGAGATAGCAATCAGCCCCAGCATTTT
>.|.|TRBJ1-2|15|TRBV6-1
CASSSRGGEDYGYTF
TGTGCCAGCAGTTCCCGCGGAGGGGAAGACTATGGCTACACCTTC
>.|TRBD1|TRBJ2-6|16|TRBV5-6
CASRWTGGTGANVLTF
TGTGCCAGCAGATGGACAGGGGGTACAGGGGCCAACGTCCTGACTTTC
>.|.|TRBJ1-1|13|TRBV9
CASSMTGNTEAFF
TGTGCCAGCTCCATGACAGGGAACACTGAAGCTTTCTTT
>once|TRBD2|TRBJ2-3|16|TRBV10-3
CAISESQAGGRDTQYF
TGTGCCATCAGTGAGTCACAAGCGGGAGGGCGAGATACGCAGTATTTT
>.|TRBD1|TRBJ2-7|15|TRBV6-1
CASSLSRDRDYEQYF
TGTGCCAGCAGTTTAAGCCGGGACAGGGATTACGAGCAGTACTTC
>.|.|TRBJ2-3|13|TRBV4-2
CASRLAGADTQYF
TGTGCCAGCAGGCTAGCTGGAGCCGATACGCAGTATTTT
>once|TRBD1|TRBJ2-3|15|TRBV5-6
CASSPRTGVRDTQYF
TGTGCCAGCAGCCCGAGGACAGGGGTGAGGGATACGCAGTATTTT
>.|.|TRBJ2-1|14|TRBV4-1
CASSLNSPTDEQFF
TGCGCCAGCAGCCTAAACAGCCCGACAGATGAGCAGTTCTTC
>.|.|TRBJ2-7|14|TRBV10-3
CAISEGQNSYEQYF
TGTGCCATCAGTGAGGGACAAAACTCCTACGAGCAGTACTTC
>.|TRBD2|TRBJ2-1|15|TRBV18
CASSPTAGTSREQFF
TGTGCCAGCTCACCAACGGCCGGGACTAGCAGAGAGCAGTTCTTC
>.|.|TRBJ2-5|14|TRBV6-6
CASSYLGQGETQYF
TGTGCCAGCAGTTACTTAGGGCAGGGAGAGACCCAGTACTTC
>.|TRBD1|TRBJ2-7|14|TRBV6-1
CASRQGQGVYEQYF
TGTGCCAGCAGGCAAGGACAGGGTGTCTACGAGCAGTACTTC
>once|TRBD2|TRBJ2-1|18|TRBV7-9
CASSHPGTIHSDHDEQFF
TGTGCCAGCAGCCACCCCGGGACTATCCATTCCGACCACGATGAGCAGTTCTTC
>few|.|TRBJ1-1|14|TRBV14
CASSQARGNTEAFF
TGTGCCAGCAGCCAGGCCAGGGGGAACACTGAAGCTTTCTTT
>.|.|TRBJ1-2|14|TRBV6-4
CASSEEPGRKGYTF
TGTGCCAGCAGTGAGGAGCCGGGGCGGAAGGGCTACACCTTC
>.|.|TRBJ2-7|15|TRBV11-2
CASSLEGGSGYEQYF
TGTGCCAGCAGCTTAGAGGGGGGTTCGGGTTACGAGCAGTACTTC
>.|.|TRBJ1-2|13|TRBV27
CASSFRGTKSYTF
TGTGCCAGCAGTTTCCGGGGTACGAAGAGCTACACCTTC
>.|.|TRBJ2-3|15|TRBV10-1
CASSEDKHKTDTQYF
TGCGCCAGCAGTGAGGACAAGCACAAAACAGATACGCAGTATTTT
>.|.|TRBJ1-5|15|TRBV27
CASSLSRGRNQPQHF
TGTGCCAGCAGTTTATCCAGAGGGCGGAATCAGCCCCAGCATTTT
>.|.|TRBJ1-2|14|TRBV9
CASNRDGTQLGYTF
TGTGCCAGCAACCGAGACGGGACCCAACTGGGCTACACCTTC
>.|.|TRBJ1-3|16|TRBV18
CASSPKRGASGNTIYF
TGTGCCAGCTCACCCAAGCGGGGGGCTTCTGGAAACACCATATATTTT
>.|TRBD1|TRBJ2-3|13|TRBV5-4
CASHQGAMDTQYF
TGTGCCAGCCATCAGGGGGCAATGGATACGCAGTATTTT
>.|.|TRBJ1-6|14|TRBV2
CASSDLLYNSPLHF
TGTGCCAGCAGCGACCTCCTCTATAATTCACCCCTCCACTTT
>.|TRBD2|TRBJ2-7|14|TRBV6-5
CASSGLAELYEQYF
TGTGCCAGCAGCGGACTAGCGGAGCTCTACGAGCAGTACTTC
>.|.|TRBJ2-1|11|TRBV30
CAWSGLNEQFF
TGTGCCTGGAGTGGACTTAATGAGCAGTTCTTC
>.|.|TRBJ2-1|11|TRBV6-5
CASKRYNEQFF
TGTGCCAGCAAGAGGTACAATGAGCAGTTCTTC
>.|.|TRBJ2-3|15|TRBV7-9
CASSRGRVYTDTQYF
TGTGCCAGCAGCCGCGGTCGGGTATACACAGATACGCAGTATTTT